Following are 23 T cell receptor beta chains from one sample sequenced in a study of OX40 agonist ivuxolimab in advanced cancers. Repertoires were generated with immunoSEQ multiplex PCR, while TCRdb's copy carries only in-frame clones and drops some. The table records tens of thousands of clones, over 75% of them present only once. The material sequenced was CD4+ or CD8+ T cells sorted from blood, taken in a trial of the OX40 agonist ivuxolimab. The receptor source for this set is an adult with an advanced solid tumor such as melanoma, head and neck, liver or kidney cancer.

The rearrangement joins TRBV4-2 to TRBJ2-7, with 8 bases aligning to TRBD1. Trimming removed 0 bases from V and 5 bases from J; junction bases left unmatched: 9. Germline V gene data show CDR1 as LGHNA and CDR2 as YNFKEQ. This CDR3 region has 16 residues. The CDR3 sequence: CASSQDSNRGINEQYF. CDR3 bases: TGTGCCAGCAGCCAAGATTCGAACAGGGGGATAAACGAGCAGTACTTC.

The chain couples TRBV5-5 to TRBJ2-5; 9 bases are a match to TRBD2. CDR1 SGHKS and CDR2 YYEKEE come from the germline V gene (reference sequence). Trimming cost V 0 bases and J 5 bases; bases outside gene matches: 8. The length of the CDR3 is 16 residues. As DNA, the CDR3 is TGTGCCAGCAGCTTGGCTTGGCGGGAGGGCTGGGAGACCCAGTACTTC. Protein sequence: CASSLAWREGWETQYF.

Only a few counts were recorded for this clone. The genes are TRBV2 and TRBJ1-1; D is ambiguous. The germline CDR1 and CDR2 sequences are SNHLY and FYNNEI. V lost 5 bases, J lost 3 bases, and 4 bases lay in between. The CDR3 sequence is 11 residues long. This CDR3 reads CASSQYTEAFF. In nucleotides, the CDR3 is TGTGCCAGCAGTCAGTACACTGAAGCTTTCTTT.

For the CDR3, the DNA is TGTGCCAGCAGTGCGTCGGCTAGCTCCTACGAGCAGTACTTC. Protein product: CASSASASSYEQYF. The chain is built from TRBV2 and TRBJ2-7, with no clear D. Per the germline V gene, CDR1 is SNHLY and CDR2 is FYNNEI. The CDR3 runs 14 residues. V lost 4 bases and J lost 0, with 10 bases in between.

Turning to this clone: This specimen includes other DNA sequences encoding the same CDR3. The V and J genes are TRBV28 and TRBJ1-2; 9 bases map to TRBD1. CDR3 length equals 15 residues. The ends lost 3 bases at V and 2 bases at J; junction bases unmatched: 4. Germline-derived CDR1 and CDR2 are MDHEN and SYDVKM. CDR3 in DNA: TGTGCCAGCAGTTTGGCCGGGACAGGGAACTATGGCTACACCTTC. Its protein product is CASSLAGTGNYGYTF.

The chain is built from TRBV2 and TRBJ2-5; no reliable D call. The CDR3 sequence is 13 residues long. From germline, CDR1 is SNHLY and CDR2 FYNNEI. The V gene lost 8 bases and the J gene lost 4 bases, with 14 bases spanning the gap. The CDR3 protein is CASSSVWGETQYF. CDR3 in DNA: TGTGCCAGCTCGTCAGTTTGGGGAGAGACCCAGTACTTC.

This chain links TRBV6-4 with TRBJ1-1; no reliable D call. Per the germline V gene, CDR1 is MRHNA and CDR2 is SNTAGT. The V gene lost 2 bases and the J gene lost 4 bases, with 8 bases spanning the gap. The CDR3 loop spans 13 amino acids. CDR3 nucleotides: TGTGCCAGCAGTGACCCGGCCTCCACTGAAGCTTTCTTT. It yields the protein CASSDPASTEAFF.

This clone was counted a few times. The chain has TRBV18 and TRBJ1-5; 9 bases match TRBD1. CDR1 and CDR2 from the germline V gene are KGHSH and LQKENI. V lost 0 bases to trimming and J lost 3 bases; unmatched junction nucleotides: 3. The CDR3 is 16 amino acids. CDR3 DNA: TGTGCCAGCTCACCACCGAGGACAGGGGACAATCAGCCCCAGCATTTT. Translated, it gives CASSPPRTGDNQPQHF. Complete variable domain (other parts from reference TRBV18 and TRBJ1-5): NAGVMQNPRHLVRRRGQEARLRCSPMKGHSHVYWYRQLPEEGLKFMVYLQKENIIDESGMPKERFSAEFPKEGPSILRIQQVVRGDSAAYFCASSPPRTGDNQPQHFGDGTRLSIL.

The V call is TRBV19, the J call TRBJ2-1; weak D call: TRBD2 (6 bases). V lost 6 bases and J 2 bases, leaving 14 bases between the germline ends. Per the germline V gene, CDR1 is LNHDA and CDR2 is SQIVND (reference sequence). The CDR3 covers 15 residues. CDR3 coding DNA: TGTGCCAGTAGGGGCGGAGGGATGACCTACAATGAGCAGTTCTTC. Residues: CASRGGGMTYNEQFF.

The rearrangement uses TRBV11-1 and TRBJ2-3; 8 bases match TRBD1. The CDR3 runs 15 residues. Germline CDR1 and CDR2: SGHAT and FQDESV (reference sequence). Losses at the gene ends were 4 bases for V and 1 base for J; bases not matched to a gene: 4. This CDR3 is CASSSQDRGTDTQYF. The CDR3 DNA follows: TGTGCCAGCAGCTCCCAGGACAGGGGCACAGATACGCAGTATTTT.

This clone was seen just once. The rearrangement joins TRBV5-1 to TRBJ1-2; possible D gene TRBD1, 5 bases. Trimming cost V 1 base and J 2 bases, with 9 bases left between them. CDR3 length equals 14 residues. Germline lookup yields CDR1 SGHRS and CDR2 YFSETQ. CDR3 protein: CASSLLTDNYGYTF. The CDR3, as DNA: TGCGCCAGCAGCTTGTTGACAGACAACTATGGCTACACCTTC.

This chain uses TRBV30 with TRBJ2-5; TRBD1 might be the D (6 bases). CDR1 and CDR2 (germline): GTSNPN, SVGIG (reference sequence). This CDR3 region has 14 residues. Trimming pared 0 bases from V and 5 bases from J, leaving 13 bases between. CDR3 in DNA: TGTGCCTGGAGTGTATCGTGGGGGCGGGAGACCCAGTACTTC. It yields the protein CAWSVSWGRETQYF.

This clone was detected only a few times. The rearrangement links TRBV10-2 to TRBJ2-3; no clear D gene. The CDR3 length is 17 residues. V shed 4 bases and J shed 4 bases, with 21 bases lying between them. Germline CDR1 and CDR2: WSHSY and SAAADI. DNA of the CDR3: TGCGCCAGCAGTGGGAATGTAGCCCGTTTAAGGGCAGATACGCAGTATTTT. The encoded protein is CASSGNVARLRADTQYF.

CDR3 protein: CASSLSGSYNEQFF. The CDR3 nucleotides read TGTGCCAGCAGTCTGAGTGGGTCCTACAATGAGCAGTTCTTC. The chain has TRBV6-6 and TRBJ2-1; D is unresolved. The V gene lost 5 bases and the J gene lost 1 base, with 9 bases spanning the gap. This CDR3 has 14 amino acids. CDR1 is MNHNY and CDR2 is SVGAGI in the germline V gene (reference sequence).

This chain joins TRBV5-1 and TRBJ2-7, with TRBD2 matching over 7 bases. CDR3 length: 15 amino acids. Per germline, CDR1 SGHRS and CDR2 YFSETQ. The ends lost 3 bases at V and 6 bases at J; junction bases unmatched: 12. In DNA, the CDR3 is TGCGCCAGCAGCTCCGCGGGGGAGTTGAAAGCCGAGCAGTACTTC. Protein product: CASSSAGELKAEQYF. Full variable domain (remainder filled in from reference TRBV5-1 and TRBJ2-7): KAGVTQTPRYLIKTRGQQVTLSCSPISGHRSVSWYQQTPGQGLQFLFEYFSETQRNKGNFPGRFSGRQFSNSRSEMNVSTLELGDSALYLCASSSAGELKAEQYFGPGTRLTVT.

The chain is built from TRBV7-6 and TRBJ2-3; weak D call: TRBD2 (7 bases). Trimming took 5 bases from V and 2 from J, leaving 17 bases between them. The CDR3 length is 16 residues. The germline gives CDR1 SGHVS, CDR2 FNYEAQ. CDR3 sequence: CASSLVEGGTTDTQYF. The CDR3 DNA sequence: TGTGCCAGCAGCCTTGTGGAGGGGGGGACCACAGATACGCAGTATTTT. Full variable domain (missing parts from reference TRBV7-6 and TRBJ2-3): GAGVSQSPRYKVTKRGQDVALRCDPISGHVSLYWYRQALGQGPEFLTYFNYEAQQDKSGLPNDRFSAERPEGSISTLTIQRTEQRDSAMYRCASSLVEGGTTDTQYFGPGTRLTVL.

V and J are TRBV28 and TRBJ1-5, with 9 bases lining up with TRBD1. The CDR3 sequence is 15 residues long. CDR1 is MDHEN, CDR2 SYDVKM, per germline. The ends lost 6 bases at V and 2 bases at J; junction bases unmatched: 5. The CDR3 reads CASRQGAGGNQPQHF. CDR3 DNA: TGTGCCAGCAGACAGGGGGCGGGAGGCAATCAGCCCCAGCATTTT.

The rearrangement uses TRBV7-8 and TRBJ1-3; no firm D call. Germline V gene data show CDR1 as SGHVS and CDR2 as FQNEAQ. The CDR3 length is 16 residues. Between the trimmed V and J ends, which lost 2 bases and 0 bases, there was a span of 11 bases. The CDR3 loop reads CASSLSQPASGNTIYF. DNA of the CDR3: TGTGCCAGCAGCTTAAGCCAGCCCGCCTCTGGAAACACCATATATTTT.

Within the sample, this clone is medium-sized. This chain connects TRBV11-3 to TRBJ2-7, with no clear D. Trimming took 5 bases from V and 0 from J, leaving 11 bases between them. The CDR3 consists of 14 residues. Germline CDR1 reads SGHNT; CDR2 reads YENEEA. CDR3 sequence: CASSLGISSYEQYF. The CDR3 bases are TGTGCCAGCAGCCTGGGTATCAGCTCCTACGAGCAGTACTTC.

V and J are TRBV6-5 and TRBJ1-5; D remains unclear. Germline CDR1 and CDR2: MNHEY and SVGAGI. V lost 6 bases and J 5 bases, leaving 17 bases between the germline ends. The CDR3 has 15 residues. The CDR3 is CASSSYPGGDQPQHF. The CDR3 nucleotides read TGTGCCAGCAGCTCATACCCAGGAGGAGATCAGCCCCAGCATTTT.

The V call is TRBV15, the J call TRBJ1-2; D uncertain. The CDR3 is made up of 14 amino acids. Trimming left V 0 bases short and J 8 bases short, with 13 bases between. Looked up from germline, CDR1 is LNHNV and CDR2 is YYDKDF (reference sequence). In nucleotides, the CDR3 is TGTGCCACCAGCAGAGATCGGACCCTCGGGGGCTACACCTTC. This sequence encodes CATSRDRTLGGYTF.

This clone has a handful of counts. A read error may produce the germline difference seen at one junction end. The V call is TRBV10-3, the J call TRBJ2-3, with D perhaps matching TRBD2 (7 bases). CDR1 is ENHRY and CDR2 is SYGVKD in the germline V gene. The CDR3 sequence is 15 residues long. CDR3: CAIRERGGPGDTQYF. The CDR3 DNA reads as TGTGCCATCCGTGAAAGGGGGGGCCCTGGGGATACGCAGTATTTT.

This CDR3 reads CASSGPPYVVDGTGELFF. The CDR3 region has the DNA TGTGCCAGCAGCGGCCCCCCCTACGTGGTAGACGGGACCGGGGAGCTGTTTTTT. The gene calls are TRBV9 and TRBJ2-2; D gene uncertain. The V and J ends lost 3 bases and 5 bases respectively, with 23 bases between them. Germline V gene data show CDR1 as SGDLS and CDR2 as YYNGEE. The CDR3 loop spans 18 amino acids.